This T cell receptor (beta chain) comes out of a study of blood T cells in healthy people across ages. Findings and caveats of the study: Strong correlation existed between TCR beta diversity and naive T cell percentage.

Primers used in a second PCR of about 6 to 11 cycles were a sample-barcoded 5' primer and a J-beta primer mix. TCRdb used MiXCR to reprocess the 5' RACE reads, holding one entry per CDR3 protein. The sample lists fewer than 1,200,000 distinct CDR3 sequences, 25% seen once, with 0.65% to 0.95% in the top ten. V lost 6 bases and J 0 bases, leaving 9 bases between the germline ends. Germline V lookup: CDR1 MNHNY, CDR2 SVGAGI (reference sequence). There are 14 residues in the CDR3. This clonotype came up a few times. The antigen remains unidentified. This sample was shared with a second study, whose subject was T cells of mothers and their children.

The TCR originated in a girl aged 2 to 10 in good health. The V gene is TRBV6-6, the J gene TRBJ1-5, with D uncertain. Sequencing was carried out using blood. CDR3 in DNA: TGTGCCAGCAGGGCAGAGTATAGCAATCAGCCCCAGCATTTT. This gives the protein CASRAEYSNQPQHF.